The 20 T cell receptor beta chains below were found in one sample sequenced in a study of cytomegalovirus exposure and HLA in healthy donors. PCR amplification relied on 60 Vbeta primers (plus 13 Jbeta primers). Using immunoSEQ multiplex PCR, the repertoire was profiled, and TCRdb retains in-frame clones only, with some absent. Seen here are approximately 79,000 clones, 60% to 85% observed once, and the top ten hold around 5.8%. Input material: PBMCs. Receptors originate from a male donor in good health and CMV-seropositive.

This chain connects TRBV6-5 to TRBJ2-7; D perhaps matches TRBD2 (6 bases). This CDR3 region has 14 residues. Germline V gives CDR1 MNHEY, CDR2 SVGAGI. The V and J ends lost 4 bases and 6 bases respectively, with 16 bases between them. The CDR3, as DNA: TGTGCCAGCAGTTTTGGCAGGAGGGTAAGCGAGCAGTACTTC. Protein sequence: CASSFGRRVSEQYF.

This rearrangement joins TRBV28 to TRBJ2-5, with 7 nucleotides matching TRBD1. Germline V gene data show CDR1 as MDHEN and CDR2 as SYDVKM. After removal of 8 bases from V and 4 bases from J, the junction contained 4 bases not matched to a gene. The CDR3 totals 12 residues. CDR3 in amino acids: CASAAGGETQYF. As DNA, the CDR3 is TGTGCCAGCGCCGCAGGGGGAGAGACCCAGTACTTC.

The V call is TRBV7-2, the J call TRBJ2-5; D ambiguous. The V gene lost 5 bases and the J gene lost 2 bases, with 3 bases spanning the gap. The germline gives CDR1 SGHTA, CDR2 FQGNSA. The CDR3 runs 11 residues. The CDR3 DNA reads TGTGCCAGCAGCCGTCAAGAGACCCAGTACTTC. Translating gives CASSRQETQYF.

The chain carries TRBV5-1 and TRBJ1-1; the D gene is possibly TRBD1 (6 bases). This CDR3 region has 14 residues. Germline assignment: CDR1 SGHRS and CDR2 YFSETQ. V dropped 5 bases and J dropped 1 base, with 12 bases sitting between them. The CDR3 here is CASRQGHQNTEAFF. CDR3 in DNA: TGCGCCAGCAGACAGGGACACCAGAACACTGAAGCTTTCTTT.

V and J are TRBV19 and TRBJ2-2, with TRBD1 matching 8 bases. V shed 0 bases and J 7 bases; nucleotides not matched to a gene: 4. CDR1 is LNHDA and CDR2 is SQIVND in the germline V gene (reference sequence). The CDR3 is 15 residues long. The CDR3 nucleotides read TGTGCCAGTAGTATAGATCAGGGGGCCGGCGGGGAGCTGTTTTTT. This encodes CASSIDQGAGGELFF.

V gene TRBV19 combines with J gene TRBJ1-1, with a weak D call TRBD1 (6 bases). V lost 9 bases to trimming and J lost 1 base, with 15 bases between them. This CDR3 is 14 amino acids long. Looked up from germline, CDR1 is LNHDA and CDR2 is SQIVND (reference sequence). The DNA of the CDR3 is TGTGCCAGCAAGACAGGCCTAGCGAACACTGAAGCTTTCTTT. Amino acid sequence: CASKTGLANTEAFF.

This chain links TRBV7-9 with TRBJ2-1, with TRBD2 matching 10 bases. Germline V gene lookup returns CDR1 SEHNR and CDR2 FQNEAQ (reference sequence). The CDR3 is 16 amino acids. V dropped 5 bases and J dropped 2; count of bases not matched to a gene: 6. CDR3 residues: CASSRTLAGAYNEQFF. CDR3 in DNA: TGTGCCAGCAGCCGGACTCTAGCGGGAGCCTACAATGAGCAGTTCTTC.

V and J are TRBV4-2 and TRBJ1-2; 7 bases are a match to TRBD1. Germline values: CDR1 LGHNA, CDR2 YNFKEQ. Unmatched junction bases numbered 2, after V lost 3 bases and J lost 1 base. CDR3 length equals 14 residues. This chain's CDR3 is CASSQRQGNYGYTF. In nucleotides, the CDR3 is TGTGCCAGCAGCCAGCGACAGGGTAACTATGGCTACACCTTC.

The chain couples TRBV19 to TRBJ1-2, with 7 nucleotides matching TRBD1. This CDR3 has 15 amino acids. With 5 bases clipped from V and 3 bases from J, the junction kept 9 bases outside the gene matches. The V gene's germline CDR1 is LNHDA and CDR2 SQIVND (reference sequence). The CDR3 nucleotides read TGTGCCAGTAGTGGATCCCCAGGGGGTGACTATGGCTACACCTTC. It encodes CASSGSPGGDYGYTF.

To note about this clone: An end of the junction differs from the germline gene, which may be a read error. The chain employs TRBV6-1 and TRBJ1-2, with 9 bases matching TRBD1. Germline V gene lookup returns CDR1 MNHNS and CDR2 SASEGT. CDR3 size: 12 residues. The CDR3 loop is CASSPGQGGLPF. The CDR3 DNA reads as TGTGCCAGCAGCCCGGGACAGGGAGGGTTGCCCTTC.

The count of this clone is one. The J gene is TRBJ1-2, the V gene TRBV27; D unclear. The germline V gene encodes CDR1 MNHEY and CDR2 SMNVEV (reference sequence). CDR3 size: 13 residues. The V end lost 6 bases, the J end lost 2 bases, and 10 bases lay between the germline ends. The CDR3 bases are TGTGCCAGCAGCCCCGCGTTCAACTATGGCTACACCTTC. Translating it yields CASSPAFNYGYTF.

This rearrangement joins TRBV7-9 to TRBJ2-7, with D possibly being TRBD2 (6 bases). Germline assignment: CDR1 SEHNR and CDR2 FQNEAQ (reference sequence). The CDR3 extends over 13 amino acids. The chain's CDR3 is CSGSDGSRYEQYF. The CDR3 DNA reads TGTTCCGGGTCTGACGGGAGTCGGTACGAGCAGTACTTC.

V usage is TRBV7-8 and J usage is TRBJ2-5; 9 bases align to TRBD2. Near its end, the DNA agrees better with TRBJ2-7, so the J call may be wrong. CDR3 length: 16 residues. From germline, CDR1 is SGHVS and CDR2 FQNEAQ. CDR3 nucleotide sequence: TGTGCCAGCAGCAATACAGTCCCAGCGGGGGGAAGCGAGCAGTACTTC. Amino acids: CASSNTVPAGGSEQYF.

This chain joins TRBV25-1 and TRBJ2-5; no reliable D call. CDR1 is MGHDK and CDR2 is SYGVNS in the germline V gene. The CDR3 runs to 13 residues. The V gene lost 4 bases and the J gene lost 3 bases, with 9 bases spanning the gap. CDR3 loop: CASSGAWEETQYF. CDR3 bases: TGTGCCAGCAGTGGAGCGTGGGAAGAGACCCAGTACTTC.

J is TRBJ2-1 and V is TRBV5-6; a weak D match, TRBD1 (5 bases). V was shortened by 2 bases and J by 5 bases, with 14 bases between the two germline ends. Germline CDR1 is SGHDT and CDR2 is YYEEEE. The CDR3 spans 15 residues. CDR3 DNA: TGTGCCAGCAGCTTCCGCCAGGGTTTCCACAATGAGCAGTTCTTC. Its translation is CASSFRQGFHNEQFF.

The J gene is TRBJ2-6, the V gene TRBV30; a possible D gene is TRBD2 (6 bases). The CDR3 has 16 amino acids. V was trimmed by 3 bases and J by 2 bases, leaving 14 bases between them. CDR1 GTSNPN and CDR2 SVGIG come from the germline V gene (reference sequence). DNA of the CDR3: TGTGCCTGGAGCCCATGGGGAGGTCCTGGGGCCAACGTCCTGACTTTC. This sequence encodes CAWSPWGGPGANVLTF.

J is TRBJ1-4 and V is TRBV7-9; D may be TRBD1 (6 bases). Germline V gene data show CDR1 as SEHNR and CDR2 as FQNEAQ (reference sequence). V lost 6 bases and J lost 5, with 28 bases in between. This CDR3 region has 19 residues. The CDR3 region has the DNA TGTGCCAGCAGAGCCCCAGGGTGGGGGCTCGGTCGAGGAAATGAAAAACTGTTTTTT. Residues: CASRAPGWGLGRGNEKLFF.

The CDR3 DNA reads as TGCGCCAGCAGCCTGAGCACCGGGACAGGGGTGGGCGAGCAGTACTTC. This encodes CASSLSTGTGVGEQYF. The chain couples TRBV4-1 to TRBJ2-7; 10 positions agree with TRBD1. Germline CDR1 is MGHRA and CDR2 is YSYEKL. The length of the CDR3 is 16 residues. V gave up 4 bases and J gave up 6 bases; unmatched junction bases: 12.

In this sample, this clone turned up a few times. In nucleotides, the CDR3 is TGCGCCAGCAGCCAAGGGACTAGCGTCTACGAGCAGTACTTC. Protein: CASSQGTSVYEQYF. The chain links TRBV4-3 to TRBJ2-7; 9 nucleotides line up with TRBD2. V lost 1 base and J lost 3; bases outside the gene matches: 1. The CDR3 loop spans 14 amino acids. The germline V gene encodes CDR1 LGHNA and CDR2 YSLEER.

The chain combines TRBV19 with TRBJ1-1, with D perhaps TRBD1 (5 bases). Looked up from germline, CDR1 is LNHDA and CDR2 is SQIVND (reference sequence). The ends were cut back, 4 bases at V and 3 bases at J, with 12 bases in the middle. The length of the CDR3 is 14 residues. The CDR3 protein is CASSSVQGYTEAFF. In DNA, the CDR3 is TGTGCCAGTAGTAGTGTTCAGGGATACACTGAAGCTTTCTTT. The variable domain in full, with the rest retrieved from reference TRBV19 and TRBJ1-1, is DGGITQSPKYLFRKEGQNVTLSCEQNLNHDAMYWYRQDPGQGLRLIYYSQIVNDFQKGDIAEGYSVSREKKESFPLTVTSAQKNPTAFYLCASSSVQGYTEAFFGQGTRLTVV.